One T cell receptor beta chain is described in this entry. Its specificity is not known. This record belongs to a study of PD-1 blockade in mismatch repair-deficient tumors. Study in general: Patients had 12 to 13 mismatch repair-deficient cancer types and were previously treated and progressing. General study results and limits: Tumor-resident clones, often absent from pretreatment blood, expanded after pembrolizumab and then contracted.

A few pembrolizumab responders had their TCRs sequenced. Profiled with immunoSEQ multiplex PCR; TCRdb holds only in-frame clones, not every one. The sample shows about 51,000 clones, 78% of them seen only once. Deletions cut 4 bases from V and 0 bases from J, with 4 bases between. The germline V gene has CDR1 PRHDT and CDR2 FYEKMQ (reference sequence). CDR3 length equals 12 residues. The receptor was derived from an adult with mismatch repair-deficient cancer. This rearrangement joins TRBV13 to TRBJ2-7; D ambiguous. Sequencing was performed on peripheral blood, taken 4 weeks after starting pembrolizumab. The CDR3 sequence is CASSSSSYEQYF. The CDR3 nucleotides read TGTGCCAGCAGCTCCTCCTCCTACGAGCAGTACTTC. The complete variable domain, with remaining parts taken from reference TRBV13 and TRBJ2-7, reads AAGVIQSPRHLIKEKRETATLKCYPIPRHDTVYWYQQGPGQDPQFLISFYEKMQSDKGSIPDRFSAQQFSDYHSELNMSSLELGDSALYFCASSSSSYEQYFGPGTRLTVT.